The 26 T cell receptor beta chains given below trace back to one sample, sequenced in a study of T cells in Graves' hyperthyroidism and ophthalmopathy. The TCR beta CDR3 regions underwent amplification using RNA transcripts as the source. HTBI primers were employed in a first-round RT-PCR of the TCR CDR3. TCRdb analysed the multiplex PCR reads with MiXCR anew, one entry per CDR3 protein. Here the sample spans a few hundred thousand distinct CDR3 sequences, less than 25% being singletons. Source material: blood. The receptors shown here come from a man younger than 35 with Graves' hyperthyroidism.

This clonotype was seen many times. The chain employs TRBV28 and TRBJ1-1; D remains unclear. This CDR3 spans 12 amino acids. Germline assignment: CDR1 MDHEN and CDR2 SYDVKM. V was shortened by 10 bases and J by 3 bases, with 12 bases between the two germline ends. The CDR3 DNA is TGTGCCACCCTTTCGAGGTACACTGAAGCTTTCTTT. It encodes CATLSRYTEAFF. The full variable domain, rest sourced from reference TRBV28 and TRBJ1-1, is DVKVTQSSRYLVKRTGEKVFLECVQDMDHENMFWYRQDPGLGLRLIYFSYDVKMKEKGDIPEGYSVSREKKERFSLILESASTNQTSMYLCATLSRYTEAFFGQGTRLTVV.

This clonotype occurred many times. This chain uses TRBV6-2 or TRBV6-3 with TRBJ1-2, with a possible D match to TRBD1 (5 bases). The CDR3 has 14 residues. Germline loops: CDR1 MNHEY, CDR2 SVGEGT. Deletions cut 1 base from V and 4 bases from J, with 10 bases between. This CDR3 is CASSYLGRGYGYTF. The CDR3 DNA reads TGTGCCAGCAGTTACTTGGGACGTGGCTATGGCTACACCTTC.

About this clonotype: With a much larger clone just one base away, this may be a read error. The CDR3 DNA sequence: TGTGCCAGAAGCTTAGAAGGAGGAGTGTACGAGCAGTACTTC. The encoded protein is CARSLEGGVYEQYF. The V call is TRBV11-1, the J call TRBJ2-7, with a possible D match to TRBD2 (5 bases). The CDR3 covers 14 residues. The germline gives CDR1 SGHAT, CDR2 FQDESV (reference sequence).

On this clonotype: One end of the junction does not line up with germline, which may come from a read error. V gene TRBV2 combines with J gene TRBJ1-5, with D perhaps matching TRBD1 (6 bases). From germline, CDR1 is SNHLY and CDR2 FYNNEI. The CDR3 covers 14 residues. CDR3 in DNA: TGTGTCAGCAGCGGGGGCAGGGGTAATCAGCCCCAGCATTTT. It translates to CVSSGGRGNQPQHF. Together with reference TRBV2 and TRBJ1-5, the CDR3 gives the full variable domain: EPEVTQTPSHQVTQMGQEVILRCVPISNHLYFYWYRQILGQKVEFLVSFYNNEISEKSEIFDDQFSVERPDGSNFTLKIRSTKLEDSAMYFCVSSGGRGNQPQHFGDGTRLSIL.

This clonotype was seen many times. The rearrangement links TRBV5-1 to TRBJ2-5; either TRBD1 or TRBD2 may supply D (5 bases each). Between the trimmed V and J ends, which lost 2 bases and 6 bases, there was a span of 17 bases. Germline CDR1 reads SGHRS; CDR2 reads YFSETQ. The CDR3 covers 15 residues. The CDR3 loop reads CASSLEGRAPKTQYF. CDR3 coding DNA: TGCGCCAGCAGCTTAGAGGGGCGGGCCCCCAAGACCCAGTACTTC. The full variable domain, its missing parts supplied by reference TRBV5-1 and TRBJ2-5, is KAGVTQTPRYLIKTRGQQVTLSCSPISGHRSVSWYQQTPGQGLQFLFEYFSETQRNKGNFPGRFSGRQFSNSRSEMNVSTLELGDSALYLCASSLEGRAPKTQYFGPGTRLLVL.

This clonotype was detected many times. The J gene is TRBJ2-5, the V gene TRBV2, with D maybe TRBD2 (5 bases). The CDR3 totals 15 residues. From germline, CDR1 is SNHLY and CDR2 FYNNEI. V was cut by 5 bases and J by 4 bases, with 17 bases left in between. The CDR3 is CASSLTEVGRETQYF. DNA of the CDR3: TGTGCCAGCAGTCTTACCGAGGTGGGGAGAGAGACCCAGTACTTC.

This clonotype has just a few counts. CDR3 DNA sequence: TGTGCCAGCAGTTTAGGGAAAAATCAGCCCCAGCATTTT. This codes for CASSLGKNQPQHF. J is TRBJ1-5 and V is TRBV28; D is unclear. The ends were cut back, 2 bases at V and 4 bases at J, with 6 bases in the middle. This CDR3 has 13 residues. Germline assignment: CDR1 MDHEN and CDR2 SYDVKM.

The chain combines TRBV5-1 with TRBJ1-1; D unresolved. Trimming took 6 bases from V and 1 from J, leaving 16 bases between them. Germline-derived CDR1 and CDR2 are SGHRS and YFSETQ. CDR3 length equals 15 residues. The CDR3 loop reads CASTDPQTPNTEAFF. CDR3 in DNA: TGCGCCAGCACGGACCCTCAAACACCGAACACTGAAGCTTTCTTT. The full variable domain, completed using reference TRBV5-1 and TRBJ1-1, is KAGVTQTPRYLIKTRGQQVTLSCSPISGHRSVSWYQQTPGQGLQFLFEYFSETQRNKGNFPGRFSGRQFSNSRSEMNVSTLELGDSALYLCASTDPQTPNTEAFFGQGTRLTVV.

In regard to this clonotype: This clone may be a read error of a much larger clone one base away. J is TRBJ1-1 and V is TRBV7-2; D is unresolved. Germline CDR1 is SGHTA and CDR2 is FQGNSA. The CDR3 consists of 16 residues. The CDR3 nucleotides are TGTGCCAGCAGCTTAGCCCCCACTTTACGTGGCACTGAAGCTTGCTTT. The encoded protein is CASSLAPTLRGTEACF. The full variable domain, in which reference TRBV7-2 and TRBJ1-1 provide the parts outside the CDR3, is GAGVSQSPSNKVTEKGKDVELRCDPISGHTALYWYRQSLGQGLEFLIYFQGNSAPDKSGLPSDRFSAERTGGSVSTLTIQRTQQEDSAVYLCASSLAPTLRGTEACFGQGTRLTVV.

The chain employs TRBV6-1 and TRBJ2-4; 11 nucleotides align to TRBD2. This CDR3 region has 17 residues. Germline CDR1 is MNHNS and CDR2 is SASEGT. V was clipped by 5 bases and J by 3 bases; unmatched bases: 9. CDR3 protein: CASSPWGTSGDKNIQYF. CDR3 DNA: TGTGCCAGCAGTCCCTGGGGGACTAGCGGTGACAAAAACATTCAGTACTTC.

This clonotype occurred a few times. The rearrangement uses TRBV30 and TRBJ2-7, with 9 bases lining up with TRBD2. The length of the CDR3 is 13 residues. V was pared by 5 bases and J by 6 bases, with 8 bases of the junction left unmatched. Per germline, CDR1 GTSNPN and CDR2 SVGIG (reference sequence). CDR3 coding DNA: TGTGCCTGGTCTAGCGGGGAGGCTATCGAGCAGTACTTC. Amino acid sequence: CAWSSGEAIEQYF. Combining the CDR3 with reference TRBV30 and TRBJ2-7 gives the whole variable domain SQTIHQWPATLVQPVGSPLSLECTVEGTSNPNLYWYRQAAGRGLQLLFYSVGIGQISSEVPQNLSASRPQDRQFILSSKKLLLSDSGFYLCAWSSGEAIEQYFGPGTRLTVT.

The chain couples TRBV6-2 or TRBV6-3 to TRBJ2-7; the match to TRBD2 covers 8 bases. The germline CDR1 and CDR2 sequences are MNHEY and SVGEGT. The V segment lost 6 bases and the J segment 1 base; nucleotides outside the gene matches: 8. This CDR3 region has 15 residues. Written as DNA, the CDR3 is TGTGCCAGCAGCCAAGGTCGGGGGGGGTCCTACGAGCAGTACTTC. Residues: CASSQGRGGSYEQYF.

This clonotype was found many times. The rearrangement joins TRBV6-1 to TRBJ2-7; D is uncertain. The V end lost 7 bases, the J end lost 9 bases, and 16 bases lay between the germline ends. The germline gives CDR1 MNHNS, CDR2 SASEGT. This CDR3 has 12 amino acids. CDR3 sequence reads: CASTLDGLGQYF. The CDR3 nucleotides are TGTGCCAGCACCCTGGACGGCCTGGGGCAGTACTTC.

In its sample, this clonotype was seen many times. The genes are TRBV11-3 and TRBJ1-1, with D uncertain. Germline V lookup: CDR1 SGHNT, CDR2 YENEEA. The V gene lost 5 bases and the J gene lost 1 base, with 11 bases spanning the gap. This CDR3 has 14 residues. The CDR3 bases are TGTGCCAGCAGCCCTCTGATACAGAACACTGAAGCTTTCTTT. As protein: CASSPLIQNTEAFF.

This clonotype has only a few counts. The rearrangement uses TRBV25-1 and TRBJ1-2; TRBD1 is a possible D gene (6 bases). V was trimmed by 3 bases and J by 5 bases, leaving 22 bases between them. CDR3 length: 17 amino acids. The V gene's germline CDR1 is MGHDK and CDR2 SYGVNS. CDR3 DNA sequence: TGTGCCAGCAGTGATATAAAAGGGGGGCAGCACCCTTATGGCTACACCTTC. This translates into CASSDIKGGQHPYGYTF.

This clonotype was seen a handful of times. The chain has TRBV2 and TRBJ2-5; no clear D. CDR3 length: 13 residues. The V and J ends lost 7 bases and 4 bases respectively, with 13 bases between them. Germline loops: CDR1 SNHLY, CDR2 FYNNEI. The CDR3 sequence: CASTREVRETQYF. CDR3 DNA sequence: TGTGCCAGCACAAGAGAAGTGAGAGAGACCCAGTACTTC.

This clonotype was detected only a few times. The V call is TRBV6-1, the J call TRBJ2-5; D is perhaps TRBD2 (5 bases). V shed 4 bases and J shed 5 bases, with 11 bases lying between them. CDR3 length: 13 amino acids. Germline CDR1 reads MNHNS; CDR2 reads SASEGT. The CDR3 DNA sequence: TGTGCCAGCAGTGGACAAAGGAGGGAGACCCAGTACTTC. Translation: CASSGQRRETQYF.

This clonotype was detected many times. The chain employs TRBV28 and TRBJ1-5; no clear D. In germline, CDR1 is MDHEN, CDR2 SYDVKM. V was shortened by 6 bases and J by 11 bases, with 23 bases between the two germline ends. This CDR3 is 15 amino acids long. The CDR3 protein is CASSSRDWAGWAQHF. Here the CDR3 DNA reads TGTGCCAGCAGCTCAAGAGACTGGGCCGGGTGGGCCCAGCATTTT.

This clonotype was detected a few times. This sequence joins TRBV2 and TRBJ1-2; possibly TRBD1 for D (6 bases). Trimming stripped 4 bases from V and 6 bases from J, with 12 bases between. Germline values: CDR1 SNHLY, CDR2 FYNNEI. This CDR3 comprises 13 residues. The CDR3 nucleotides read TGTGCCAGCAGTGGGACGGCAGGGGATGGCTACACCTTC. Its protein product is CASSGTAGDGYTF.

This clonotype was seen repeatedly, ten times or more. The genes are TRBV25-1 and TRBJ2-5, with 7 bases fitting TRBD2. The CDR3 totals 17 residues. Losses at the gene ends were 4 bases for V and 2 bases for J; bases not matched to a gene: 13. The germline V gene encodes CDR1 MGHDK and CDR2 SYGVNS. This chain's CDR3 is CASSGRSSSAGQETQYF. CDR3 bases: TGTGCCAGCAGTGGCCGAAGTTCTTCAGCGGGACAAGAGACCCAGTACTTC.

The table lists this clonotype with many counts. The chain recombines TRBV2 with TRBJ1-5; D ambiguous. V was cut by 7 bases and J by 0 bases, with 13 bases left in between. The germline V gene has CDR1 SNHLY and CDR2 FYNNEI. This CDR3 is 15 amino acids long. The chain's CDR3 is CASTGSDYSNQPQHF. CDR3 DNA: TGTGCCAGCACCGGCAGCGATTATAGCAATCAGCCCCAGCATTTT.

The V call is TRBV10-3, the J call TRBJ2-7, with D perhaps assigned TRBD1 or TRBD2 (6 bases each). This CDR3 is 13 amino acids long. V was cut by 7 bases and J by 6 bases, with 16 bases left in between. Germline V CDR1 and CDR2: ENHRY, SYGVKD. In nucleotides, the CDR3 is TGTGCCATCAATAAGGGGGGACCCTCCGAGCAGTACTTC. Translating gives CAINKGGPSEQYF.

This clonotype was seen more than once but under ten times. The rearrangement uses TRBV2 and TRBJ1-1; a possible D gene is TRBD1 (6 bases). Germline loops: CDR1 SNHLY, CDR2 FYNNEI. The ends were cut back, 6 bases at V and 0 bases at J, with 14 bases in the middle. The CDR3 sequence is 15 residues long. The CDR3 region has the DNA TGTGCCAGCAGCGAACAGGGCGTCCTGAACACTGAAGCTTTCTTT. Amino acid sequence: CASSEQGVLNTEAFF.

Of note for this clonotype: In this CDR3 the conserved last residue, phenylalanine or tryptophan, is missing, so a read error is likely. The DNA is omitted, as the CDR3 cannot be located on it reliably, and the CDR3 follows TCRdb's listing. The chain has TRBV12-3 or TRBV12-4 and TRBJ1-5; the table's TRBD1 call for D was not verified on the DNA. The CDR3 spans 14 amino acids, including both terminal residues. The CDR3 sequence is CASSLRDSNQPQQL.

This clonotype was seen ten or more times. The J gene is TRBJ1-1, the V gene TRBV6-5, with D uncertain. V lost 6 bases, J lost 3 bases, and 14 bases lay in between. In germline, CDR1 is MNHEY, CDR2 SVGAGI. The CDR3 loop spans 14 amino acids. CDR3 sequence reads: CASSPGPEYTEAFF. Here the CDR3 DNA reads TGTGCCAGCAGCCCCGGGCCAGAGTACACTGAAGCTTTCTTT.

The chain is built from TRBV10-3 and TRBJ1-2; D may be TRBD1 (5 bases). The CDR3 runs 14 residues. The germline CDR1 and CDR2 sequences are ENHRY and SYGVKD. V was shortened by 2 bases and J by 5 bases, with 12 bases between the two germline ends. Here the CDR3 reads CAISEPGTPYGYTF. Written as DNA, the CDR3 is TGTGCCATCAGTGAGCCCGGGACTCCGTATGGCTACACCTTC.